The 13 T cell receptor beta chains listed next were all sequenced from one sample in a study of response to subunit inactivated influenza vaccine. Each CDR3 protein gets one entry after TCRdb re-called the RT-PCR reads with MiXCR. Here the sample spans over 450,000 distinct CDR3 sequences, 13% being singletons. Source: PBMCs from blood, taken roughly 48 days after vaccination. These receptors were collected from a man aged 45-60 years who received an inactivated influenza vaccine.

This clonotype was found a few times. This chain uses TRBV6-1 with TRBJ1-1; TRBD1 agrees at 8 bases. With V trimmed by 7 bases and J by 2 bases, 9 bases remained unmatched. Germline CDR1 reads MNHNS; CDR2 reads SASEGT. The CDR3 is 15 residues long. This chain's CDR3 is CASNPPGGFNTEAFF. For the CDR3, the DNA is TGTGCCAGCAACCCTCCAGGGGGCTTCAACACTGAAGCTTTCTTT.

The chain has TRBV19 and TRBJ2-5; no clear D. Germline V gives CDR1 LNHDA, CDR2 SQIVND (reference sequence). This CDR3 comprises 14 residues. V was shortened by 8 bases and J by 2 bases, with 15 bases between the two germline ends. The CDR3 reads CASSTDVEQETQYF. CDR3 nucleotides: TGTGCCAGTTCAACCGATGTGGAGCAAGAGACCCAGTACTTC.

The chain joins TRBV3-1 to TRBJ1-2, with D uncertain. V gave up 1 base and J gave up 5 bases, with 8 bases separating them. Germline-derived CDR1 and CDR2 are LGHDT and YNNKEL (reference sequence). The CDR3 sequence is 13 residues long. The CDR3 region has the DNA TGTGCCAGCAGCCAAGTCCCTTCTTATGGCTACACCTTC. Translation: CASSQVPSYGYTF.

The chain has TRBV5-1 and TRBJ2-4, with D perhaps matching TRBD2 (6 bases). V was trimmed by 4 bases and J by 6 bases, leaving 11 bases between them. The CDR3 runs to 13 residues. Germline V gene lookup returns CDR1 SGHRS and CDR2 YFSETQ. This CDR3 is CASSPLGGNIQYF. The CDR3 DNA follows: TGCGCCAGCAGCCCTCTCGGGGGAAACATTCAGTACTTC.

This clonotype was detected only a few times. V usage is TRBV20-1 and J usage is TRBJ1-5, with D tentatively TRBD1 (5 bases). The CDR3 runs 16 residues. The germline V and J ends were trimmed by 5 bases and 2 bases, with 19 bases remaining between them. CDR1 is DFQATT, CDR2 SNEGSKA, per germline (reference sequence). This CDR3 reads CSARHTEGWRNQPQHF. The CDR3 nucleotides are TGCAGTGCTCGCCACACGGAGGGGTGGCGCAATCAGCCCCAGCATTTT.

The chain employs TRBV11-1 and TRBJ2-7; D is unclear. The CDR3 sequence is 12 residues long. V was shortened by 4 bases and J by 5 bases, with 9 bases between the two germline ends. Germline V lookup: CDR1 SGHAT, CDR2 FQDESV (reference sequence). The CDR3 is CASSSGGDEQYF. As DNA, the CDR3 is TGTGCCAGCAGCTCGGGCGGCGACGAGCAGTACTTC.

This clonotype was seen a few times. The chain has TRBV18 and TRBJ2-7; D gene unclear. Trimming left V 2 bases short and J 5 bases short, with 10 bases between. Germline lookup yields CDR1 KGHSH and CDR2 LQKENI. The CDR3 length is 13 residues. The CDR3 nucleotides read TGTGCCAGCTCACCAGCAGGATTCAACGAGCAGTACTTC. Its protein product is CASSPAGFNEQYF. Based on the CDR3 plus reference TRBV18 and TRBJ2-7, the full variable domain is NAGVMQNPRHLVRRRGQEARLRCSPMKGHSHVYWYRQLPEEGLKFMVYLQKENIIDESGMPKERFSAEFPKEGPSILRIQQVVRGDSAAYFCASSPAGFNEQYFGPGTRLTVT.

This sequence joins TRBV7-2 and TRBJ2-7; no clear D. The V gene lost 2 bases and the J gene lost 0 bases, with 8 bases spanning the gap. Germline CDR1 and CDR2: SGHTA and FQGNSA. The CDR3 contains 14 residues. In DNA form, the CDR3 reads TGTGCCAGCAGCTTAACAGCACGCTCCTACGAGCAGTACTTC. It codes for CASSLTARSYEQYF.

The CDR3 DNA reads TGTGCCAGCAGCGCTTCTAGCGGGCCTCAAGAGACCCAGTACTTC. Translated: CASSASSGPQETQYF. This chain links TRBV7-2 with TRBJ2-5; TRBD2 aligns across 8 bases. CDR1 and CDR2 (germline): SGHTA, FQGNSA. This CDR3 spans 15 amino acids. V lost 5 bases and J lost 2; bases outside the gene matches: 7. Variable domain in full (rest from reference TRBV7-2 and TRBJ2-5): GAGVSQSPSNKVTEKGKDVELRCDPISGHTALYWYRQSLGQGLEFLIYFQGNSAPDKSGLPSDRFSAERTGGSVSTLTIQRTQQEDSAVYLCASSASSGPQETQYFGPGTRLLVL.

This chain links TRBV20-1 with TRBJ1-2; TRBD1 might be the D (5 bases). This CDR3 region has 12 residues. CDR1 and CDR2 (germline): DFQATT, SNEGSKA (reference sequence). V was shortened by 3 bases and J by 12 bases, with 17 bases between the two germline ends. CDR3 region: CSASSHGTANTF. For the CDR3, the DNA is TGCAGTGCTAGCTCCCATGGGACGGCCAACACCTTC.

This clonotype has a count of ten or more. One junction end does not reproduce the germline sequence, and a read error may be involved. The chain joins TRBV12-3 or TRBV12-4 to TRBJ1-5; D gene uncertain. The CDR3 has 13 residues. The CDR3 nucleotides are TGTGCCAGCAGCTTAGCGAGGGATCAGCCCCAGCATTTT. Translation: CASSLARDQPQHF.

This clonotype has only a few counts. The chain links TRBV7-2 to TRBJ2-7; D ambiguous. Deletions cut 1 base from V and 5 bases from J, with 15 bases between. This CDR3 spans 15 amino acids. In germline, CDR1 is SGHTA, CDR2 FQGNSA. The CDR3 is CASSLVALPTHEQYF. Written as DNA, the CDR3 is TGTGCCAGCAGCTTAGTGGCACTCCCGACCCACGAGCAGTACTTC.

The CDR3 sequence: CSARELAGSTDTQYF. For the CDR3, the DNA is TGCAGTGCTAGAGAACTAGCGGGGAGCACAGATACGCAGTATTTT. This chain uses TRBV20-1 with TRBJ2-3, with 10 bases fitting TRBD2. After removal of 0 bases from V and 0 bases from J, the junction contained 0 bases not matched to a gene. This CDR3 spans 15 amino acids. Germline CDR1 is DFQATT and CDR2 is SNEGSKA (reference sequence).